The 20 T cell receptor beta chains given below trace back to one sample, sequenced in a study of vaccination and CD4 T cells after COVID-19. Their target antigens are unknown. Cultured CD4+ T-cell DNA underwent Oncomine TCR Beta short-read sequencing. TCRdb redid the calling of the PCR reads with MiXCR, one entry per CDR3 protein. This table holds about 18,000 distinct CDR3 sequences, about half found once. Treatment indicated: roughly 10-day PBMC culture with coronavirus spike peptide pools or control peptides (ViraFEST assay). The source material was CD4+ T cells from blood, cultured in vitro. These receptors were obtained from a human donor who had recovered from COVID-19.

DNA of the CDR3: TGTGCCATCAGTGAGAGACAGAGGGGAATGTATACCAATGAGCAGTTCTTC. Its translation is CAISERQRGMYTNEQFF. The chain links TRBV10-3 to TRBJ2-1; the D gene could be TRBD1 or TRBD2 (5 bases each). The V gene lost 2 bases and the J gene lost 6 bases, with 20 bases spanning the gap. CDR3 size: 17 residues. CDR1 ENHRY and CDR2 SYGVKD come from the germline V gene.

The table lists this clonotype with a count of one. CDR3 amino acids: CASSSYRSLYEQYF. The DNA of the CDR3 is TGTGCCAGCAGCTCCTACAGGAGCCTCTACGAGCAGTACTTC. This rearrangement joins TRBV7-9 to TRBJ2-7; TRBD1 might be the D (5 bases). The germline V gene has CDR1 SEHNR and CDR2 FQNEAQ (reference sequence). The CDR3 contains 14 residues. V was trimmed by 4 bases and J by 3 bases, leaving 13 bases between them.

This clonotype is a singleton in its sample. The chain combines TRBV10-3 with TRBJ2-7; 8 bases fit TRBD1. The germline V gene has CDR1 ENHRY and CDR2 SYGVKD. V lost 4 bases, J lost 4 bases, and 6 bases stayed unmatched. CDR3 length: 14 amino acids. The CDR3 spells CAISGGQGVYEQYF. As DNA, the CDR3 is TGTGCCATCAGTGGCGGACAGGGTGTGTACGAGCAGTACTTC.

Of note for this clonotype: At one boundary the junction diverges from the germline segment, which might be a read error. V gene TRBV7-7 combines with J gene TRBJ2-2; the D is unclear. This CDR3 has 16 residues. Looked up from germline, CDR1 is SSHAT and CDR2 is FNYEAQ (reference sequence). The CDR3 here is CASSLVLDRNAGELFF. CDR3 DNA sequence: TGTGCTAGCAGCTTAGTATTGGACCGAAACGCCGGGGAGCTGTTTTTT. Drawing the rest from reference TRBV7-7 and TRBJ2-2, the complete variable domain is GAGVSQSPRYKVTKRGQDVTLRCDPISSHATLYWYQQALGQGPEFLTYFNYEAQPDKSGLPSDRFSAERPEGSISTLTIQRTEQRDSAMYRCASSLVLDRNAGELFFGEGSRLTVL.

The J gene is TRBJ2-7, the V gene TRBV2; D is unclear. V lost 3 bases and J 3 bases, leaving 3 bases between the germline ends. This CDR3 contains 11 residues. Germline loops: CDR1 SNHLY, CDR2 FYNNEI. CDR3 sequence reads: CASSEGYEQYF. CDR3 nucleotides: TGTGCCAGCAGTGAGGGCTACGAGCAGTACTTC.

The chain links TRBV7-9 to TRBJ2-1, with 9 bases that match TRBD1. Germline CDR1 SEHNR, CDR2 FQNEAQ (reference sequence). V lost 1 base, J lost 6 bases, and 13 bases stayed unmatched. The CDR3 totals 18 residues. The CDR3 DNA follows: TGTGCCAGCAGCTTAGGAGTGACGGACAGGGGTTTGGGCAATGAGCAGTTCTTC. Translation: CASSLGVTDRGLGNEQFF.

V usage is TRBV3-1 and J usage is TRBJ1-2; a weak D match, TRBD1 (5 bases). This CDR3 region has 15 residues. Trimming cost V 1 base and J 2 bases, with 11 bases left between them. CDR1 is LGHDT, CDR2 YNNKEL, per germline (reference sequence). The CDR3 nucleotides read TGTGCCAGCAGCCAAGGGCAGGGTGGGAACTATGGCTACACCTTC. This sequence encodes CASSQGQGGNYGYTF.

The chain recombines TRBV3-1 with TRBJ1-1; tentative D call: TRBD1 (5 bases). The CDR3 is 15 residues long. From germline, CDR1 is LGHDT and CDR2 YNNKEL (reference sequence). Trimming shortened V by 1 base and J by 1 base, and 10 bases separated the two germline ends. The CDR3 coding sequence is TGTGCCAGCAGCCAAGGTGCCACAGGGAACACTGAAGCTTTCTTT. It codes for CASSQGATGNTEAFF. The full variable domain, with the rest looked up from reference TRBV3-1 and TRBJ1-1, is DTAVSQTPKYLVTQMGNDKSIKCEQNLGHDTMYWYKQDSKKFLKIMFSYNNKELIINETVPNRFSPKSPDKAHLNLHINSLELGDSAVYFCASSQGATGNTEAFFGQGTRLTVV.

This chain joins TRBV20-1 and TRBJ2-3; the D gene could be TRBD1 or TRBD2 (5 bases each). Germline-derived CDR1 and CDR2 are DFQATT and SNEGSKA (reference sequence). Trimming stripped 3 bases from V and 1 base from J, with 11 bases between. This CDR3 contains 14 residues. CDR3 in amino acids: CSASWGRRTDTQYF. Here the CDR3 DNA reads TGCAGTGCTAGCTGGGGACGACGCACAGATACGCAGTATTTT.

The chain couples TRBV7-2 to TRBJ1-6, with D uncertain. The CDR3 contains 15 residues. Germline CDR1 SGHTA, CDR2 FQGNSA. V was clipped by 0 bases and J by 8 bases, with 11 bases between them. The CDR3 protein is CASSLARNSYSPLHF. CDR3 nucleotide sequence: TGTGCCAGCAGCTTAGCGCGGAACAGTTATTCACCCCTCCACTTT.

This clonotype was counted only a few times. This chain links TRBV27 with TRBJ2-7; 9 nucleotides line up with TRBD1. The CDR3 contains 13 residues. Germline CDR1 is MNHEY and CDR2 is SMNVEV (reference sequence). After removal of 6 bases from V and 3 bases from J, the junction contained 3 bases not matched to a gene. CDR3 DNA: TGTGCCAGCAGCACGGACAGGGGCTACGAGCAGTACTTC. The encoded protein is CASSTDRGYEQYF.

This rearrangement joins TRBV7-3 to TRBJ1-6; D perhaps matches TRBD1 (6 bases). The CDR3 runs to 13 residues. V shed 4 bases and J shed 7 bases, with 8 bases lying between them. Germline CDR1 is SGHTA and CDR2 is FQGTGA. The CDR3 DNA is TGTGCCAGCAGCTACAGGGCAAATTCACCCCTCCACTTT. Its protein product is CASSYRANSPLHF.

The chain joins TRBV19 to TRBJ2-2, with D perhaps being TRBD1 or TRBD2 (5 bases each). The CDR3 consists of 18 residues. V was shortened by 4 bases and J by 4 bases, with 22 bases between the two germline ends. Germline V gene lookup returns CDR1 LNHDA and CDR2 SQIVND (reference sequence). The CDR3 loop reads CASSKIGTGSSLTGELFF. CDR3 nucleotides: TGTGCCAGTAGTAAGATAGGGACGGGATCGTCCCTCACCGGGGAGCTGTTTTTT.

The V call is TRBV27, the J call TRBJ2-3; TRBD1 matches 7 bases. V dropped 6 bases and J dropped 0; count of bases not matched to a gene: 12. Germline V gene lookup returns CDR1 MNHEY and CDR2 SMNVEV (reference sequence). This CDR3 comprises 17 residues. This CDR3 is CASSQAGTVSSTDTQYF. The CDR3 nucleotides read TGTGCCAGCAGCCAAGCCGGGACAGTATCGAGCACAGATACGCAGTATTTT.

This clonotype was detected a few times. The CDR3 DNA follows: TGTGCCAGCAGTTATGACTATGGCTACACCTTC. This codes for CASSYDYGYTF. The rearrangement uses TRBV28 and TRBJ1-2; D gene unclear. V was clipped by 4 bases and J by 3 bases, with 3 bases between them. CDR3 length: 11 residues. Looked up from germline, CDR1 is MDHEN and CDR2 is SYDVKM.

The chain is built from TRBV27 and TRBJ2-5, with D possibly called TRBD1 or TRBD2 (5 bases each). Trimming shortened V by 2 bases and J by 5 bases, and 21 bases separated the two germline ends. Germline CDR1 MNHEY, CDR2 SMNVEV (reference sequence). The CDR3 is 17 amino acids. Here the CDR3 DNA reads TGTGCCAGCAGTTTAGAGTACGGGGCAACGATAAAGGAGACCCAGTACTTC. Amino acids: CASSLEYGATIKETQYF.

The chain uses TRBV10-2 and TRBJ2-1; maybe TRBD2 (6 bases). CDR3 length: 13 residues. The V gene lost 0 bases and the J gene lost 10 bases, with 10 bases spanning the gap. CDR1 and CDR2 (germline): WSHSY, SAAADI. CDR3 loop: CASSESPGREQFF. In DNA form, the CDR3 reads TGCGCCAGCAGTGAGTCGCCCGGGAGAGAGCAGTTCTTC.

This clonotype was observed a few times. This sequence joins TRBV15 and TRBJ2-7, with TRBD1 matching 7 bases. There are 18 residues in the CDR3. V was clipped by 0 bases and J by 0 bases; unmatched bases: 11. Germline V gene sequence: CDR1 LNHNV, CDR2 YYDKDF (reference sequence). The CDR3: CATSRERGPGQSSYEQYF. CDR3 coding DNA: TGTGCCACCAGCAGAGAGAGGGGACCGGGACAGAGCTCCTACGAGCAGTACTTC.

CDR3 sequence: CASSLGRGGSEAFF. As DNA, the CDR3 is TGTGCCAGCAGCTTAGGGCGGGGCGGCAGCGAAGCTTTCTTT. The V and J genes are TRBV11-1 and TRBJ1-1, with D possibly TRBD1 on 5 matching bases. The germline V gene encodes CDR1 SGHAT and CDR2 FQDESV (reference sequence). V dropped 1 base and J dropped 8 bases, with 14 bases sitting between them. The CDR3 loop spans 14 amino acids.

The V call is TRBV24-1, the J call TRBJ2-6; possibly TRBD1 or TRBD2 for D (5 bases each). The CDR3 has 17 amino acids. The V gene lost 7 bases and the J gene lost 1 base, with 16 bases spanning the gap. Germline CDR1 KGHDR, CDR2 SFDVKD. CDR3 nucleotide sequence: TGTGCCACCAGGGTAATCATAGGGGAGTCTGGGGCCAACGTCCTGACTTTC. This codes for CATRVIIGESGANVLTF.